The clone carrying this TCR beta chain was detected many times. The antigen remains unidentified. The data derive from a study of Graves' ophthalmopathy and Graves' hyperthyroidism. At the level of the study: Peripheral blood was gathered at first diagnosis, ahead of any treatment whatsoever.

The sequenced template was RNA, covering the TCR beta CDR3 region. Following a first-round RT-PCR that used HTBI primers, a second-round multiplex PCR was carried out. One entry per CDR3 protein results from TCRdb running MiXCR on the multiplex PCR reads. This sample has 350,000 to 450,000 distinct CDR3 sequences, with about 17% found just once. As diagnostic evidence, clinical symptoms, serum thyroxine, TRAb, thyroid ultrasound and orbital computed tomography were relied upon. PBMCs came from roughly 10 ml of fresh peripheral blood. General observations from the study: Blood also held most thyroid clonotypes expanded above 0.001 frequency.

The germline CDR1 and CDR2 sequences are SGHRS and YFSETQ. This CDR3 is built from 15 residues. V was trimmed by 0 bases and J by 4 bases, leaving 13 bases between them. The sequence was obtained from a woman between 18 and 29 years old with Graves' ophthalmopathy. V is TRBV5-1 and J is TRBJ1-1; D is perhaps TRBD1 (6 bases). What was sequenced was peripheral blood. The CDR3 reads CASSLVDGGTTEAFF. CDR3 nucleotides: TGCGCCAGCAGCTTGGTGGATGGGGGCACCACTGAAGCTTTCTTT.